This T cell receptor beta chain originates from a study of spatial heterogeneity in lung cancer. Time point noted: sample taken at primary tumor resection. Every molecule of TCR cDNA had its own unique molecular identifier. One entry per CDR3 protein, called by TCRdb with MiXCR from the 5' RACE reads. In the table there are roughly 48,000 distinct CDR3 sequences, roughly 5.2% of which are singletons. This clonotype was observed many times. Losses at the gene ends were 8 bases for V and 6 bases for J; bases not matched to a gene: 6. CDR3 size: 14 residues. Source: PBMCs, taken at surgery. V and J are TRBV12-3 or TRBV12-4 and TRBJ2-1, with 11 bases matching TRBD2. The sequence came from a male donor with early-stage non-small cell lung cancer. The CDR3 DNA follows: TGTGCCAGCCGAACTAGCGGGAGAGCCAATGAGCAGTTCTTC. Translation gives CASRTSGRANEQFF.